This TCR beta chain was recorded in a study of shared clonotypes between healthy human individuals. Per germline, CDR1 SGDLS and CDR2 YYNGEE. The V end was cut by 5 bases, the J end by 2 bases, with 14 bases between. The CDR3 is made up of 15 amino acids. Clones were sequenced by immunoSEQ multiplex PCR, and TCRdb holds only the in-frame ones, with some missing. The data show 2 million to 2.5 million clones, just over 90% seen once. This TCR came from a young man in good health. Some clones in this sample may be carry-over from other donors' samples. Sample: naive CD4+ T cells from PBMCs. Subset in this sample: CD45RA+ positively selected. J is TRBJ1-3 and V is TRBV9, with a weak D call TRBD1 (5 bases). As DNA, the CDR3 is TGTGCCAGCAGTGGGGGGTCCTTGGCTGGAAACACCATATATTTT. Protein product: CASSGGSLAGNTIYF.